These 23 T cell receptor beta chains were sequenced from one sample in a study of cytomegalovirus exposure and HLA in healthy donors. PCR amplification relied on 60 Vbeta primers (plus 13 Jbeta primers). The data were produced by immunoSEQ multiplex PCR, yet TCRdb's version contains in-frame clones alone and is incomplete. The sample records approximately 120,000 clones, over 60% being singletons. Sequencing was performed on PBMCs. These receptor sequences come from a man aged 45-65 years in good health and CMV-seronegative.

This chain links TRBV30 with TRBJ2-5, with TRBD2 identical over 12 bases. The J call may be in error: the DNA end matches TRBJ2-7 better. Germline CDR1 reads GTSNPN; CDR2 reads SVGIG (reference sequence). The CDR3 runs to 16 residues. CDR3 nucleotide sequence: TGTGCCTGGAGTGTGGCTAGCGGGGGGGCCGGATACGAGCAGTACTTC. Amino acid sequence: CAWSVASGGAGYEQYF.

The V gene is TRBV5-1, the J gene TRBJ2-3; D not resolved. Trimming removed 1 base at V and 5 bases at J, with 8 bases between. The CDR3 covers 13 residues. CDR1 and CDR2 (germline): SGHRS, YFSETQ. The DNA for the CDR3 is TGCGCCAGCAGCTTGCCGGGTGGAGATACGCAGTATTTT. It specifies CASSLPGGDTQYF. Looking up the rest from reference TRBV5-1 and TRBJ2-3 gives the full variable domain: KAGVTQTPRYLIKTRGQQVTLSCSPISGHRSVSWYQQTPGQGLQFLFEYFSETQRNKGNFPGRFSGRQFSNSRSEMNVSTLELGDSALYLCASSLPGGDTQYFGPGTRLTVL.

About this clone: Relative to the germline gene, one junction end is altered; a read error may explain this. V and J are TRBV27 and TRBJ2-7; D may be TRBD2 (5 bases). The V gene's germline CDR1 is MNHEY and CDR2 SMNVEV (reference sequence). The CDR3 runs 13 residues. DNA for the CDR3: TGTGCCAGCAGTTTATCGACGGGGTACGCGCAGTACTTC. Residues: CASSLSTGYAQYF.

The CDR3 protein is CASSLEYGQTMNTEAFF. The CDR3, as DNA: TGTGCCAGCAGCTTAGAATACGGCCAGACAATGAACACTGAAGCTTTCTTT. V gene TRBV7-8 combines with J gene TRBJ1-1, with no clear D. This CDR3 contains 17 residues. Germline loops: CDR1 SGHVS, CDR2 FQNEAQ. Trimming cost V 1 base and J 0 bases, with 15 bases left between them.

The J gene is TRBJ1-1, the V gene TRBV19; maybe TRBD1 (5 bases). Trimming took 3 bases from V and 1 from J, leaving 9 bases between them. The CDR3 contains 14 residues. CDR1 is LNHDA, CDR2 SQIVND, per germline (reference sequence). CDR3 DNA sequence: TGTGCCAGTAGTATGGCCGGGGGGAACACTGAAGCTTTCTTT. This encodes CASSMAGGNTEAFF.

V usage is TRBV6-5 and J usage is TRBJ1-3; no clear D. This CDR3 has 16 residues. V lost 0 bases and J lost 0, with 9 bases in between. CDR1 MNHEY and CDR2 SVGAGI come from the germline V gene. The CDR3 DNA reads TGTGCCAGCAGTTACTCGCGGCAGAGCTCTGGAAACACCATATATTTT. Its protein is CASSYSRQSSGNTIYF.

This clone was counted a few times. The chain couples TRBV5-1 to TRBJ2-7; D is uncertain. From germline, CDR1 is SGHRS and CDR2 YFSETQ. The germline V and J ends were trimmed by 2 bases and 5 bases, with 17 bases remaining between them. The CDR3 spans 15 residues. The CDR3 DNA reads as TGCGCCAGCAGCTTACCCTGGGCTTCCGTCAACGAGCAGTACTTC. It encodes CASSLPWASVNEQYF.

The rearrangement uses TRBV6-1 and TRBJ2-1, with 9 bases identical to TRBD1. V dropped 4 bases and J dropped 5; count of bases not matched to a gene: 9. Germline V CDR1 and CDR2: MNHNS, SASEGT. This CDR3 contains 16 residues. CDR3 bases: TGTGCCAGCAGTGTCCAAACAGGGGGCAGTAACAATGAGCAGTTCTTC. Encoded protein: CASSVQTGGSNNEQFF.

The gene calls are TRBV19 and TRBJ2-1, with TRBD1 matching 7 bases. CDR1 LNHDA and CDR2 SQIVND come from the germline V gene (reference sequence). V trimming: 9 bases; J trimming: 9 bases; junction bases outside the gene matches: 8. CDR3 size: 12 residues. DNA of the CDR3: TGTGCCAGCTTAGGACAGGCCGGTGAGCAGTTCTTC. Translated, it gives CASLGQAGEQFF.

This clone was observed a few times. V and J are TRBV5-1 and TRBJ1-5, with TRBD1 as a possible D gene (6 bases). V shed 4 bases and J shed 7 bases, with 15 bases lying between them. Per the germline V gene, CDR1 is SGHRS and CDR2 is YFSETQ. The CDR3 length is 14 residues. CDR3 DNA: TGCGCCAGCAGCCCGGACAGCACGGGGCAGCCCCAGCATTTT. Residues: CASSPDSTGQPQHF. Full variable domain (rest looked up from reference TRBV5-1 and TRBJ1-5): KAGVTQTPRYLIKTRGQQVTLSCSPISGHRSVSWYQQTPGQGLQFLFEYFSETQRNKGNFPGRFSGRQFSNSRSEMNVSTLELGDSALYLCASSPDSTGQPQHFGDGTRLSIL.

The chain combines TRBV30 with TRBJ1-2; D unclear. The CDR3 is 13 residues long. From germline, CDR1 is GTSNPN and CDR2 SVGIG (reference sequence). In DNA, the CDR3 is TGTGCAACTTCTAAAGATGAAAACTATGGCTACACCTTC. It specifies CATSKDENYGYTF.

The V and J genes are TRBV5-1 and TRBJ1-2; 12 nucleotides agree with TRBD1. V was pared by 0 bases and J by 6 bases, with 15 bases of the junction left unmatched. The germline CDR1 and CDR2 sequences are SGHRS and YFSETQ. The CDR3 covers 19 residues. The CDR3, as DNA: TGCGCCAGCAGCTTGGTCGTAGGGGGGACAGGGGGCGCAACGGATGGCTACACCTTC. Translation gives CASSLVVGGTGGATDGYTF. Combining the CDR3 with reference TRBV5-1 and TRBJ1-2 gives the whole variable domain KAGVTQTPRYLIKTRGQQVTLSCSPISGHRSVSWYQQTPGQGLQFLFEYFSETQRNKGNFPGRFSGRQFSNSRSEMNVSTLELGDSALYLCASSLVVGGTGGATDGYTFGSGTRLTVV.

The chain carries TRBV5-1 and TRBJ1-4; 7 bases line up with TRBD1. Germline CDR1 is SGHRS and CDR2 is YFSETQ. CDR3 length: 15 residues. V was pared by 4 bases and J by 8 bases, with 11 bases of the junction left unmatched. DNA for the CDR3: TGCGCCAGCAGCCCCGACAGGGCCTATGCCGAAAAACTGTTTTTT. Translated, it gives CASSPDRAYAEKLFF.

V gene TRBV7-9 combines with J gene TRBJ1-5, with 10 bases aligning to TRBD1. V lost 5 bases to trimming and J lost 3 bases; unmatched junction nucleotides: 7. CDR1 SEHNR and CDR2 FQNEAQ come from the germline V gene (reference sequence). The CDR3 is 16 amino acids. Written as DNA, the CDR3 is TGTGCCAGCAGCACCGCCGGGACAGGGGACAATCAGCCCCAGCATTTT. This sequence encodes CASSTAGTGDNQPQHF.

This clone was detected only once. The V call is TRBV7-2, the J call TRBJ1-5; tentative D call: TRBD1 (5 bases). CDR1 SGHTA and CDR2 FQGNSA come from the germline V gene. V lost 7 bases, J lost 4 bases, and 11 bases lay in between. This CDR3 has 13 amino acids. CDR3 amino acids: CASTMGGNQPQHF. The CDR3 DNA is TGTGCCAGCACCATGGGGGGTAATCAGCCCCAGCATTTT.

This clone was counted between two and nine times. The V and J genes are TRBV18 and TRBJ1-1; 10 bases match TRBD1. Looked up from germline, CDR1 is KGHSH and CDR2 is LQKENI. This CDR3 region has 14 residues. Trimming at V came to 0 bases and at J to 10 bases, leaving 5 bases not matched to a gene. The CDR3 region has the DNA TGTGCCAGCTCACCACCGGGACAGGGGTCAGGAGCTTTCTTT. Translated: CASSPPGQGSGAFF.

The rearrangement links TRBV7-6 to TRBJ1-2, with D perhaps TRBD1 (5 bases). This CDR3 has 13 residues. In germline, CDR1 is SGHVS, CDR2 FNYEAQ. Trimming pared 5 bases from V and 3 bases from J, leaving 10 bases between. CDR3 loop: CASSLGGDYGYTF. The CDR3 DNA follows: TGTGCCAGCAGCCTGGGGGGGGACTATGGCTACACCTTC.

V and J are TRBV4-2 and TRBJ2-3, with 8 bases matching TRBD1. V shed 4 bases, J shed 3 bases, and the junction held 9 bases outside the gene matches. Germline V gene data show CDR1 as LGHNA and CDR2 as YNFKEQ. The CDR3 extends over 16 amino acids. The CDR3 region has the DNA TGTGCCAGCAGCCGTAATCAGGGGGCGCTGACAGATACGCAGTATTTT. Amino acid sequence: CASSRNQGALTDTQYF.

J is TRBJ2-7 and V is TRBV5-6; no definite D call. The better agreement between TRBJ2-5 and the DNA end casts doubt on the J call. Germline V gene lookup returns CDR1 SGHDT and CDR2 YYEEEE. The CDR3 sequence is 15 residues long. CDR3 nucleotides: TGTGCCAGCAGCTCTAACGTGGGCCTTACCGAGACCCAGTACTTC. It codes for CASSSNVGLTETQYF.

The rearrangement links TRBV28 to TRBJ1-4; D unclear. Trimming took 3 bases from V and 8 from J, leaving 10 bases between them. CDR3 length: 13 amino acids. Germline V gene data show CDR1 as MDHEN and CDR2 as SYDVKM. The CDR3 coding sequence is TGTGCCAGCAGTTTTACGGAGCAGGAAAAACTGTTTTTT. Translation: CASSFTEQEKLFF. The variable domain in full, completed from reference TRBV28 and TRBJ1-4, reads DVKVTQSSRYLVKRTGEKVFLECVQDMDHENMFWYRQDPGLGLRLIYFSYDVKMKEKGDIPEGYSVSREKKERFSLILESASTNQTSMYLCASSFTEQEKLFFGSGTQLSVL.

The rearrangement joins TRBV6-6 to TRBJ1-1, with D unresolved. Between the trimmed V and J ends, which lost 2 bases and 0 bases, there was a span of 4 bases. CDR1 is MNHNY, CDR2 SVGAGI, per germline (reference sequence). The CDR3 is made up of 13 amino acids. The CDR3 bases are TGTGCCAGCAGTTACGTAGTGAACACTGAAGCTTTCTTT. Its protein product is CASSYVVNTEAFF.

The gene calls are TRBV11-3 and TRBJ1-1; D possibly corresponds to TRBD1 (6 bases). This CDR3 has 16 residues. With 1 base removed from V and 3 bases from J, the gap between germline ends came to 15 bases. Germline values: CDR1 SGHNT, CDR2 YENEEA. CDR3 nucleotides: TGTGCCAGCAGCTTAGGTGGGGGGGCCTTTGACACTGAAGCTTTCTTT. It yields the protein CASSLGGGAFDTEAFF. The full variable domain, with the rest looked up from reference TRBV11-3 and TRBJ1-1, is EAGVVQSPRYKIIEKKQPVAFWCNPISGHNTLYWYLQNLGQGPELLIRYENEEAVDDSQLPKDRFSAERLKGVDSTLKIQPAELGDSAVYLCASSLGGGAFDTEAFFGQGTRLTVV.

This sequence joins TRBV2 and TRBJ2-7; perhaps TRBD1 as D (5 bases). V was shortened by 4 bases and J by 2 bases, with 15 bases between the two germline ends. The CDR3 sequence is 15 residues long. Germline CDR1 SNHLY, CDR2 FYNNEI. CDR3 residues: CASSGAWGRAYEQYF. The CDR3 DNA reads TGTGCCAGCAGTGGGGCTTGGGGCAGGGCCTACGAGCAGTACTTC.